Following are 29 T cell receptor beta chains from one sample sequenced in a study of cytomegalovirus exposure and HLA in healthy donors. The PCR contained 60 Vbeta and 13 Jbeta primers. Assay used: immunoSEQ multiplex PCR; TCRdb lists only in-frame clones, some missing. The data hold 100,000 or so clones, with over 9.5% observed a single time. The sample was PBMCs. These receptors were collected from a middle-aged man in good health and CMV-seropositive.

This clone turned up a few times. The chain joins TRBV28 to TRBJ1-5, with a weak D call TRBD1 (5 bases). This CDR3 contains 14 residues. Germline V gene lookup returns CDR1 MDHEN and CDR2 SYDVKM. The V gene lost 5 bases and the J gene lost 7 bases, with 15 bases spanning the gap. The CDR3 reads CASSPRVGGQPQHF. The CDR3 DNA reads TGTGCCAGCAGTCCCAGGGTGGGAGGGCAGCCCCAGCATTTT.

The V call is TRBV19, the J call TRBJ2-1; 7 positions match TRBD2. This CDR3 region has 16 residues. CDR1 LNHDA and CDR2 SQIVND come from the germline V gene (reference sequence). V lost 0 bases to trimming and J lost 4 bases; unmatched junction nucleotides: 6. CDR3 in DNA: TGTGCCAGTAGTATAGACCGAGCGGGATCTTACAATGAGCAGTTCTTC. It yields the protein CASSIDRAGSYNEQFF. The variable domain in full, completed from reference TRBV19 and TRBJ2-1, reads DGGITQSPKYLFRKEGQNVTLSCEQNLNHDAMYWYRQDPGQGLRLIYYSQIVNDFQKGDIAEGYSVSREKKESFPLTVTSAQKNPTAFYLCASSIDRAGSYNEQFFGPGTRLTVL.

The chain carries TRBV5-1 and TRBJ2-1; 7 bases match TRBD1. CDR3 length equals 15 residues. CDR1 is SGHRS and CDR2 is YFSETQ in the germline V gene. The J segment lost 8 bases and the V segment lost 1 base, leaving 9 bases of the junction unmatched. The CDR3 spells CASSLLTGQEYEQFF. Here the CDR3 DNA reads TGCGCCAGCAGCTTGTTGACAGGGCAGGAGTATGAGCAGTTCTTC.

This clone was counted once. The CDR3 bases are TGCGCCAGCAGCCAAGGGGAGGGCAGATACGAGCAGTACTTC. This gives the protein CASSQGEGRYEQYF. The chain carries TRBV4-3 and TRBJ2-7, with TRBD2 identical over 7 bases. V gave up 1 base and J gave up 4 bases; unmatched junction bases: 4. Germline V gives CDR1 LGHNA, CDR2 YSLEER. The CDR3 is 14 amino acids.

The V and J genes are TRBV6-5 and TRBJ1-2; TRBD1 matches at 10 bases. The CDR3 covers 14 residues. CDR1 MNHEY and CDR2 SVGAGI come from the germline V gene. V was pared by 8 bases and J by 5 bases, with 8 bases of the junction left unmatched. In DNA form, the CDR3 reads TGTGCCAGCGGGCCGGGACAGGGGCTATATGGCTACACCTTC. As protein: CASGPGQGLYGYTF.

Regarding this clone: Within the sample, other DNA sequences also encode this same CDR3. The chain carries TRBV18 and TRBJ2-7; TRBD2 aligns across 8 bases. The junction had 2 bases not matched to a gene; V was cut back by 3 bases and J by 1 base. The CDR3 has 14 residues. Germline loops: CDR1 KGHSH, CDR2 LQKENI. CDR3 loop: CASSPGTSSYEQYF. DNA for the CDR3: TGTGCCAGCTCACCCGGGACTAGTTCCTACGAGCAGTACTTC.

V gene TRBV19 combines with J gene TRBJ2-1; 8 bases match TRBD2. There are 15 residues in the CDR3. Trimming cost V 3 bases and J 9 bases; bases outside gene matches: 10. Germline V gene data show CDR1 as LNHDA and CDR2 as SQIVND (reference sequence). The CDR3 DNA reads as TGTGCCAGTAGTATCCCCGGACTAGCTTTTGGTGAGCAGTTCTTC. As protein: CASSIPGLAFGEQFF.

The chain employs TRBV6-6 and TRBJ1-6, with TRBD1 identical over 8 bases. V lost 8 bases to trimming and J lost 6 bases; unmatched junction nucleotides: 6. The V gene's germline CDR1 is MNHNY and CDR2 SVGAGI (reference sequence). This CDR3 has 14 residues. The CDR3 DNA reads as TGTGCCAGCGGTAGACAGGGGAGTAATTCACCCCTCCACTTT. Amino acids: CASGRQGSNSPLHF.

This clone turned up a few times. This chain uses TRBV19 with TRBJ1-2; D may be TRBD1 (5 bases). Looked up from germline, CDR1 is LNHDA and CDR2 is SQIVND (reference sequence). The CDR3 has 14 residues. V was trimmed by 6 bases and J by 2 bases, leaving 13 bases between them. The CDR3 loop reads CASSYSTENYGYTF. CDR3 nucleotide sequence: TGTGCCAGTAGCTACTCGACAGAAAACTATGGCTACACCTTC.

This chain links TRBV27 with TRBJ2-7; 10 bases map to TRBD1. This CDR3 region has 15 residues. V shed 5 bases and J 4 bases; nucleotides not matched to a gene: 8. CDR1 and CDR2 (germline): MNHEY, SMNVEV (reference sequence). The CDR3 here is CASSLRQGAWYEQYF. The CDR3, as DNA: TGTGCCAGCAGTCTCCGACAGGGGGCTTGGTACGAGCAGTACTTC.

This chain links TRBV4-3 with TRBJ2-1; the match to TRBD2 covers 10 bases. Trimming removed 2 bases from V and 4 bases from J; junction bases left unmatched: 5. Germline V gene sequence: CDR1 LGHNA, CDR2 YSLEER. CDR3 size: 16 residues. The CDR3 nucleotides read TGCGCCAGCAGCCAAACCACTAGCGGGACGTACAATGAGCAGTTCTTC. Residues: CASSQTTSGTYNEQFF.

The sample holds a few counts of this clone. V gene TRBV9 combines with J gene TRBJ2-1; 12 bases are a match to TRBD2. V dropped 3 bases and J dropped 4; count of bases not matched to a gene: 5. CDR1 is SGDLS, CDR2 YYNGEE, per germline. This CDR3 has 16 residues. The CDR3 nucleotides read TGTGCCAGCAGCGCAACGACTAGCGGGAGTTACAATGAGCAGTTCTTC. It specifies CASSATTSGSYNEQFF.

CDR3 residues: CASSLDRGGTNEKLFF. The CDR3 DNA follows: TGTGCCAGCAGTTTAGACAGGGGGGGCACTAATGAAAAACTGTTTTTT. The rearrangement uses TRBV28 and TRBJ1-4, with TRBD1 matching over 9 bases. The V segment lost 2 bases and the J segment 2 bases; nucleotides outside the gene matches: 3. The CDR3 has 16 amino acids. CDR1 is MDHEN and CDR2 is SYDVKM in the germline V gene.

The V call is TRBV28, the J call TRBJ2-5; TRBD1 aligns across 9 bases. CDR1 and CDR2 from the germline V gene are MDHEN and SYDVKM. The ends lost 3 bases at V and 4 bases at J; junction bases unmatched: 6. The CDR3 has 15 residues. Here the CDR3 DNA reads TGTGCCAGCAGTTTGAACAGGGGGCCGGGAGAGACCCAGTACTTC. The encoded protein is CASSLNRGPGETQYF.

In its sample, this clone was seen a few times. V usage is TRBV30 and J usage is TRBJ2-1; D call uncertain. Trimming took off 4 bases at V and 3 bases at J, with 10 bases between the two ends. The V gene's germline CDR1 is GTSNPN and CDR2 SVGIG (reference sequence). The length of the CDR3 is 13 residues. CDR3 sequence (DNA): TGTGCCTGGACCAGGAATAACTACAATGAGCAGTTCTTC. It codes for CAWTRNNYNEQFF.

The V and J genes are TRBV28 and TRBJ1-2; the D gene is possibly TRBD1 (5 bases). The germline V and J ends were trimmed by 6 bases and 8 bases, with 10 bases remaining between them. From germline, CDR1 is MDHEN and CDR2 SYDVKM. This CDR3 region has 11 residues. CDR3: CASRSEGGYTF. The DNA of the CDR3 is TGTGCCAGCAGGTCGGAGGGGGGCTACACCTTC.

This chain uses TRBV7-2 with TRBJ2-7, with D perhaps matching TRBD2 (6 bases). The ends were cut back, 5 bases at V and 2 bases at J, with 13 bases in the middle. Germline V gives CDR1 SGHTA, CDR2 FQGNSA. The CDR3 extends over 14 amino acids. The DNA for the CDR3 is TGTGCCAGCAGCCTTGATAGCGGCACCTACGAGCAGTACTTC. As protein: CASSLDSGTYEQYF.

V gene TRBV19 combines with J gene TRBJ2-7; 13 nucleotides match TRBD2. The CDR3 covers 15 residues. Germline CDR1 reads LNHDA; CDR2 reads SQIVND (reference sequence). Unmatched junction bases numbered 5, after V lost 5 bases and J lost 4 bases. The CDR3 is CASSLRLAGGYEQYF. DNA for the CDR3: TGTGCCAGTAGTTTGCGACTAGCGGGAGGTTACGAGCAGTACTTC.

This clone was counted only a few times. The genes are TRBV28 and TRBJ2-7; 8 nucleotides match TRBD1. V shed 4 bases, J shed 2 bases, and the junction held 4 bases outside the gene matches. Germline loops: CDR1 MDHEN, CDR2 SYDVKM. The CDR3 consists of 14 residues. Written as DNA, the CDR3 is TGTGCCAGCAGTTCGGGACAGGCTCCCTACGAGCAGTACTTC. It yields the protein CASSSGQAPYEQYF.

CDR3 coding DNA: TGTGCCAGCAGTCAGTCTGGGAGGGAGGACATTCAGTACTTC. Translating gives CASSQSGREDIQYF. The chain employs TRBV28 and TRBJ2-4, with 7 bases fitting TRBD2. The CDR3 contains 14 residues. CDR1 and CDR2 from the germline V gene are MDHEN and SYDVKM. V lost 5 bases, J lost 8 bases, and 9 bases stayed unmatched.

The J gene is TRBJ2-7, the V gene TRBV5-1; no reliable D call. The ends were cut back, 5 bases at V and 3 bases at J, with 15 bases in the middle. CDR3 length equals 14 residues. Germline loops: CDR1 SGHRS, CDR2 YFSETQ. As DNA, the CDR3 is TGCGCCAGCAGTTCCGCCCCCAACGGCTACGAGCAGTACTTC. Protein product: CASSSAPNGYEQYF.

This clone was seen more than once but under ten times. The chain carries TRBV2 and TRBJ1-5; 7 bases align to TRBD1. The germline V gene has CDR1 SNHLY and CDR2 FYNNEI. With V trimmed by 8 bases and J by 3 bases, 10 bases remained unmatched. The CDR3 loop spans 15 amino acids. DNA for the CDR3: TGTGCCAGCGCCCCCGGGACAGTCACCAATCAGCCCCAGCATTTT. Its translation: CASAPGTVTNQPQHF.

CDR3 in amino acids: CASSLTWAYEQYF. CDR3 nucleotide sequence: TGCGCCAGCAGCCTGACTTGGGCCTACGAGCAGTACTTC. The V call is TRBV4-1, the J call TRBJ2-7; D remains unclear. Germline V gene lookup returns CDR1 MGHRA and CDR2 YSYEKL. The CDR3 length is 13 residues. The V gene lost 4 bases and the J gene lost 2 bases, with 9 bases spanning the gap.

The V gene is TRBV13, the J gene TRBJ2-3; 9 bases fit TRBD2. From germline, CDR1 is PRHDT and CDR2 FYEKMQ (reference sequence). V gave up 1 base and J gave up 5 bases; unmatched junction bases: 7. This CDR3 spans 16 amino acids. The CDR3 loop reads CASSLELAGGQDTQYF. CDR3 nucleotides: TGTGCCAGCAGCTTAGAACTAGCGGGCGGCCAAGATACGCAGTATTTT.

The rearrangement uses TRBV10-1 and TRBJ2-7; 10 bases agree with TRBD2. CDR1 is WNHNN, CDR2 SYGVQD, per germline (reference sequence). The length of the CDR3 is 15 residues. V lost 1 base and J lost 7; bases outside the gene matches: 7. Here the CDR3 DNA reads TGCGCCAGCAGTGAGTGTAGCGGGGGGCATCGAGAGCAGTACTTC. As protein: CASSECSGGHREQYF.

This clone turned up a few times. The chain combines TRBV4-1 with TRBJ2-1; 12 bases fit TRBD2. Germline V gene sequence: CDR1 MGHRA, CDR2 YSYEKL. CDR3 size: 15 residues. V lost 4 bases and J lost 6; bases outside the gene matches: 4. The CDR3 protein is CASSPLAGGPNEQFF. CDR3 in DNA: TGCGCCAGCAGCCCTCTAGCGGGAGGGCCCAATGAGCAGTTCTTC.

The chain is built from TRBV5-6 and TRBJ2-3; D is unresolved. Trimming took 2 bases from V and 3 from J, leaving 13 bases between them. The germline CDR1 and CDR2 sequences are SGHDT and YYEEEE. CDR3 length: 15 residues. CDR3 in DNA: TGTGCCAGCAGCTTCTACCGGAGTTGGACAGATACGCAGTATTTT. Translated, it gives CASSFYRSWTDTQYF.

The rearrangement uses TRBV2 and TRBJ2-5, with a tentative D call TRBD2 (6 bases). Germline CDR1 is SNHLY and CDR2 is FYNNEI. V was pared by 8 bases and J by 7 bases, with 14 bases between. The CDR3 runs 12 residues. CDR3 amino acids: CASQGGSGTQYF. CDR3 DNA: TGTGCCAGCCAGGGAGGTAGCGGGACCCAGTACTTC.

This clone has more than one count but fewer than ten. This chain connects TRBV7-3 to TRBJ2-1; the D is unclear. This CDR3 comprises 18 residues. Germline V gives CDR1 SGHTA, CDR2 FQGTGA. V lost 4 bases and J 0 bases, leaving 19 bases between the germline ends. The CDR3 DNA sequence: TGTGCCAGCAGCTCTAGGTCCGAGGCGTTCAGCTCCTACAATGAGCAGTTCTTC. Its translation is CASSSRSEAFSSYNEQFF.